These 26 T cell receptor beta chains share one sample of origin, sequenced in a study of neurological immune-mediated disorders. A single record per CDR3 protein comes from TCRdb applying MiXCR to the 5' RACE reads. The data show 50,000 or so distinct CDR3 sequences, with about 25% seen just once and about 23% held by the top ten. Sequencing input: PBMCs. These receptor sequences come from a woman between 65 and 79 years old in good health.

This clonotype was counted many times. This sequence joins TRBV28 and TRBJ2-1, with 8 bases fitting TRBD2. This CDR3 has 15 amino acids. V was clipped by 2 bases and J by 4 bases; unmatched bases: 4. Looked up from germline, CDR1 is MDHEN and CDR2 is SYDVKM. In DNA form, the CDR3 reads TGTGCCAGCAGTTTAATAGCGGGGCTATACAATGAGCAGTTCTTC. Protein: CASSLIAGLYNEQFF.

This clonotype came up many times. As DNA, the CDR3 is TGTGCCAGCAGTTTAAGGGGAGCGGGAGCTGTCGAGCAGTACTTC. This codes for CASSLRGAGAVEQYF. The chain joins TRBV28 to TRBJ2-7; 8 bases fit TRBD2. Germline CDR1 is MDHEN and CDR2 is SYDVKM. The V gene end was trimmed by 2 bases and the J gene end by 6 bases; junction bases not matched to a gene: 9. The CDR3 is 15 amino acids.

This clonotype appeared many times. The chain uses TRBV7-2 and TRBJ1-3, with TRBD1 matching over 9 bases. The trim removed 5 bases at V and 4 bases at J, leaving 6 bases unmatched. CDR1 is SGHTA, CDR2 FQGNSA, per germline. This CDR3 spans 15 amino acids. CDR3 amino acids: CASSPQGAVGNTIYF. DNA for the CDR3: TGTGCCAGCAGCCCACAGGGGGCAGTCGGAAACACCATATATTTT.

The chain joins TRBV6-2 or TRBV6-3 to TRBJ1-1; no clear D gene. This CDR3 has 13 residues. Trimming cost V 2 bases and J 1 base, with 5 bases left between them. CDR1 MNHEY and CDR2 SVGEGT come from the germline V gene. The CDR3 DNA follows: TGTGCCAGCAGTTACCTTCGGAACACTGAAGCTTTCTTT. Translated: CASSYLRNTEAFF.

This clonotype occurred many times. The rearrangement links TRBV5-1 to TRBJ2-7; D unresolved. From germline, CDR1 is SGHRS and CDR2 YFSETQ. The CDR3 is 15 residues long. The V gene lost 4 bases and the J gene lost 2 bases, with 16 bases spanning the gap. The CDR3 region is CASSDREKGAYEQYF. The CDR3 DNA is TGCGCCAGCAGCGATCGAGAAAAGGGTGCCTACGAGCAGTACTTC.

This clonotype has at least ten counts. The chain combines TRBV20-1 with TRBJ2-7; the D gene could be TRBD1 or TRBD2 (7 bases each). CDR3 length equals 16 residues. V shed 6 bases and J shed 7 bases, with 28 bases lying between them. Germline assignment: CDR1 DFQATT and CDR2 SNEGSKA (reference sequence). The CDR3 spells CSARGYTRGRSVEQYF. DNA for the CDR3: TGCAGTGCCAGGGGGTATACGCGGGGGCGGTCGGTTGAGCAGTACTTC.

The chain uses TRBV24-1 and TRBJ2-3; TRBD1 might be the D (5 bases). The germline V gene has CDR1 KGHDR and CDR2 SFDVKD. The V gene lost 10 bases and the J gene lost 0 bases, with 10 bases spanning the gap. This CDR3 has 13 residues. This CDR3 is CATSRVSTDTQYF. The CDR3 nucleotides are TGTGCCACATCCAGGGTGAGCACAGATACGCAGTATTTT.

This clonotype has a count of ten or more. V gene TRBV29-1 combines with J gene TRBJ2-1, with a possible D match to TRBD2 (7 bases). Germline V gene lookup returns CDR1 SQVTM and CDR2 ANQGSEA. Trimming cost V 7 bases and J 15 bases, with 19 bases left between them. The CDR3 is made up of 11 amino acids. In DNA, the CDR3 is TGCAGCGCTGAGGGGGGGGGGCTGCTGTTCTTC. Translation: CSAEGGGLLFF.

Many counts were recorded for this clonotype. The chain employs TRBV7-9 and TRBJ2-3, with TRBD2 matching 7 bases. The germline CDR1 and CDR2 sequences are SEHNR and FQNEAQ (reference sequence). The trim removed 1 base at V and 5 bases at J, leaving 3 bases unmatched. There are 14 residues in the CDR3. CDR3 region: CASSLGGSQDTQYF. The CDR3 nucleotides read TGTGCCAGCAGCTTAGGCGGGAGTCAAGATACGCAGTATTTT.

This chain uses TRBV5-1 with TRBJ1-1; D gene unclear. The germline V gene encodes CDR1 SGHRS and CDR2 YFSETQ. V was cut by 0 bases and J by 5 bases, with 14 bases left in between. The CDR3 length is 15 residues. This CDR3 reads CASSLARPTRTEAFF. The CDR3 DNA is TGCGCCAGCAGCTTGGCCAGACCCACAAGGACTGAAGCTTTCTTT.

This clonotype was detected many times. This chain links TRBV6-5 with TRBJ2-1; D gene ambiguous. Trimming cost V 2 bases and J 8 bases, with 7 bases left between them. Per germline, CDR1 MNHEY and CDR2 SVGAGI. The CDR3 runs to 12 residues. CDR3 region: CASSYKRDEQFF. CDR3 bases: TGTGCCAGCAGTTACAAGCGAGATGAGCAGTTCTTC.

The chain joins TRBV7-2 to TRBJ2-1; TRBD1 matches at 10 bases. Germline V lookup: CDR1 SGHTA, CDR2 FQGNSA. After removal of 3 bases from V and 4 bases from J, the junction contained 9 bases not matched to a gene. This CDR3 has 17 amino acids. The CDR3: CASSLGSGTGAYNEQFF. The CDR3 region has the DNA TGTGCCAGCAGCTTGGGGTCCGGGACAGGGGCATACAATGAGCAGTTCTTC.

The chain has TRBV28 and TRBJ2-4; TRBD1 aligns across 8 bases. The germline gives CDR1 MDHEN, CDR2 SYDVKM. This CDR3 is 14 amino acids long. Germline trimming cut 6 bases from V and 3 bases from J; bases unmatched to any gene: 4. The CDR3 region is CASRDGTGKNIQYF. The CDR3 region has the DNA TGTGCCAGCAGAGATGGGACAGGCAAAAACATTCAGTACTTC.

This clonotype was recorded at least ten times. The chain joins TRBV5-1 to TRBJ2-5; D possibly corresponds to TRBD1 (6 bases). Germline loops: CDR1 SGHRS, CDR2 YFSETQ. The CDR3 covers 14 residues. V lost 0 bases and J 1 base, leaving 7 bases between the germline ends. The CDR3 sequence: CASSLAQGQETQYF. Here the CDR3 DNA reads TGCGCCAGCAGCTTGGCACAGGGCCAAGAGACCCAGTACTTC. Drawing the rest from reference TRBV5-1 and TRBJ2-5, the complete variable domain is KAGVTQTPRYLIKTRGQQVTLSCSPISGHRSVSWYQQTPGQGLQFLFEYFSETQRNKGNFPGRFSGRQFSNSRSEMNVSTLELGDSALYLCASSLAQGQETQYFGPGTRLLVL.

In this sample, this clonotype turned up a few times. The chain links TRBV7-8 to TRBJ2-1; D ambiguous. This CDR3 has 16 residues. The germline CDR1 and CDR2 sequences are SGHVS and FQNEAQ. V was cut by 4 bases and J by 7 bases, with 20 bases left in between. The CDR3 coding sequence is TGTGCCAGCAGCTCACGACGCTCAGATGGGTGGAATGAGCAGTTCTTC. This translates into CASSSRRSDGWNEQFF.

This clonotype occurred many times. This rearrangement joins TRBV20-1 to TRBJ1-1; D remains ambiguous. V was cut by 3 bases and J by 1 base, with 12 bases left in between. CDR1 and CDR2 from the germline V gene are DFQATT and SNEGSKA (reference sequence). The CDR3 consists of 14 residues. CDR3 in amino acids: CSASIPPSNTEAFF. For the CDR3, the DNA is TGCAGTGCTAGCATCCCGCCGTCGAACACTGAAGCTTTCTTT.

The sample holds many counts of this clonotype. The J gene is TRBJ1-3, the V gene TRBV7-2; D unresolved. The ends were cut back, 2 bases at V and 2 bases at J, with 4 bases in the middle. Germline CDR1 SGHTA, CDR2 FQGNSA. The CDR3 is 13 amino acids. The CDR3 sequence: CASSLYPGNTIYF. The CDR3 DNA sequence: TGTGCCAGCAGCTTATACCCTGGAAACACCATATATTTT. Based on the CDR3 plus reference TRBV7-2 and TRBJ1-3, the full variable domain is GAGVSQSPSNKVTEKGKDVELRCDPISGHTALYWYRQSLGQGLEFLIYFQGNSAPDKSGLPSDRFSAERTGGSVSTLTIQRTQQEDSAVYLCASSLYPGNTIYFGEGSWLTVV.

This clonotype was counted at least ten times. The rearrangement joins TRBV20-1 to TRBJ2-3; 12 bases are shared with TRBD2. J gave up 0 bases and V 6 bases, and 4 bases lay outside the gene matches. CDR1 and CDR2 from the germline V gene are DFQATT and SNEGSKA (reference sequence). The CDR3 is made up of 15 amino acids. The CDR3 region is CSARGTSGSTDTQYF. The DNA of the CDR3 is TGCAGTGCGCGGGGGACTAGCGGGAGCACAGATACGCAGTATTTT.

This clonotype has ten or more counts. The rearrangement uses TRBV10-2 and TRBJ2-5; TRBD2 matches at 9 bases. The CDR3 has 18 amino acids. CDR1 is WSHSY, CDR2 SAAADI, per germline. V shed 5 bases, J shed 1 base, and the junction held 14 bases outside the gene matches. The CDR3 protein is CASSRASGRPPVQETQYF. In DNA form, the CDR3 reads TGCGCCAGCAGTCGAGCAAGCGGGAGGCCCCCAGTCCAAGAGACCCAGTACTTC.

This clonotype has just one count. V and J are TRBV7-2 and TRBJ2-3; 11 positions match TRBD2. The V and J ends lost 5 bases and 3 bases, in that order; junction bases with no gene match: 19. CDR1 is SGHTA, CDR2 FQGNSA, per germline. The CDR3 loop spans 20 amino acids. Here the CDR3 reads CASSRRDTRLAGKPTDTQYF. CDR3 nucleotide sequence: TGTGCCAGCAGCCGCCGGGACACCAGACTAGCGGGGAAACCAACAGATACGCAGTATTTT.

This clonotype showed up many times. The chain is built from TRBV11-2 and TRBJ2-1; TRBD2 matches 7 bases. CDR3 length: 15 residues. With 2 bases clipped from V and 2 bases from J, the junction kept 3 bases outside the gene matches. Germline values: CDR1 SGHAT, CDR2 FQNNGV. Here the CDR3 DNA reads TGTGCCAGCAGCTTATATGCGGGGGCCTACAATGAGCAGTTCTTC. This sequence encodes CASSLYAGAYNEQFF.

This clonotype has ten or more counts. J is TRBJ2-6 and V is TRBV20-1; D gene uncertain. The CDR3 extends over 14 amino acids. Germline assignment: CDR1 DFQATT and CDR2 SNEGSKA (reference sequence). Deletions cut 5 bases from V and 2 bases from J, with 10 bases between. CDR3 DNA: TGCAGTGCTCCCCGGTTACCTGGGGCCAACGTCCTGACTTTC. This encodes CSAPRLPGANVLTF.

In its sample, this clonotype was seen many times. The V and J genes are TRBV7-3 and TRBJ2-1; the match to TRBD2 covers 11 bases. V was clipped by 5 bases and J by 9 bases; unmatched bases: 3. From germline, CDR1 is SGHTA and CDR2 FQGTGA. The length of the CDR3 is 13 residues. The CDR3 DNA reads TGTGCCAGCAGCGATGGACTAGCGGGTGAGCAGTTCTTC. Amino acids: CASSDGLAGEQFF.

This clonotype has a count of ten or more. The chain employs TRBV5-5 and TRBJ1-2; D call uncertain. Per germline, CDR1 SGHKS and CDR2 YYEKEE (reference sequence). The germline V and J ends were trimmed by 4 bases and 9 bases, with 13 bases remaining between them. This CDR3 is 12 amino acids long. CDR3 in amino acids: CASSPDADRYTF. In DNA, the CDR3 is TGTGCCAGCAGCCCGGACGCCGACCGCTACACCTTC.

This clonotype was seen more than once but under ten times. As DNA, the CDR3 is TGTGCCAGCAGCTTAGGGCAGGGGGGGGCCCGGACTGAAGCTTTCTTT. Amino acids: CASSLGQGGARTEAFF. The genes are TRBV11-2 and TRBJ1-1, with TRBD1 matching 7 bases. The CDR3 runs to 16 residues. Germline V gene lookup returns CDR1 SGHAT and CDR2 FQNNGV. Trimming removed 1 base from V and 5 bases from J; junction bases left unmatched: 10.

This clonotype was detected many times. This chain joins TRBV5-1 and TRBJ2-5; possibly TRBD1 for D (7 bases). The CDR3 totals 16 residues. Looked up from germline, CDR1 is SGHRS and CDR2 is YFSETQ. The V end lost 3 bases, the J end lost 1 base, and 16 bases lay between the germline ends. CDR3 region: CASSSQGGPSQETQYF. CDR3 coding DNA: TGCGCCAGCAGCTCGCAGGGGGGTCCCTCCCAAGAGACCCAGTACTTC. The full variable domain, its missing parts supplied by reference TRBV5-1 and TRBJ2-5, is KAGVTQTPRYLIKTRGQQVTLSCSPISGHRSVSWYQQTPGQGLQFLFEYFSETQRNKGNFPGRFSGRQFSNSRSEMNVSTLELGDSALYLCASSSQGGPSQETQYFGPGTRLLVL.